A single sample gave rise to the 29 T cell receptor beta chains below, sequenced in a study of shared clonotypes between healthy human individuals. Sequencing was performed with immunoSEQ multiplex PCR; in TCRdb, only in-frame clones are kept and a portion is missing. The table lists about 510,000 clones, 70% to 80% of them singletons. The sequenced sample consisted of PBMCs. These receptors came from a woman between 40 and 55 years old in good health. Some clones in this sample may be carry-over from other donors' samples.

The rearrangement uses TRBV7-2 and TRBJ2-7; D call uncertain. This CDR3 is built from 16 residues. CDR1 is SGHTA, CDR2 FQGNSA, per germline. Trimming pared 0 bases from V and 4 bases from J, leaving 16 bases between. The CDR3 loop is CASSLAIGQLLYEQYF. The CDR3 bases are TGTGCCAGCAGCTTAGCGATTGGGCAATTATTGTACGAGCAGTACTTC.

The chain combines TRBV25-1 with TRBJ2-1, with D perhaps matching TRBD2 (5 bases). V was pared by 1 base and J by 3 bases, with 19 bases between. Germline CDR1 is MGHDK and CDR2 is SYGVNS. The CDR3 is 18 amino acids. The CDR3 loop reads CASSESWLAGKHYNEQFF. In nucleotides, the CDR3 is TGTGCCAGCAGTGAATCCTGGCTTGCGGGCAAGCACTACAATGAGCAGTTCTTC.

The rearrangement joins TRBV27 to TRBJ2-1; D gene unclear. V lost 8 bases, J lost 3 bases, and 20 bases lay in between. The CDR3 sequence is 16 residues long. Germline-derived CDR1 and CDR2 are MNHEY and SMNVEV (reference sequence). The CDR3 loop reads CASPPEVGRSYNEQFF. The CDR3 bases are TGTGCCAGCCCCCCCGAGGTAGGGCGGAGCTACAATGAGCAGTTCTTC.

This sequence joins TRBV15 and TRBJ2-7; D call uncertain. The CDR3 runs to 12 residues. The V gene's germline CDR1 is LNHNV and CDR2 YYDKDF (reference sequence). The V end lost 0 bases, the J end lost 3 bases, and 3 bases lay between the germline ends. The CDR3 sequence: CATSREDYEQYF. The CDR3, as DNA: TGTGCCACCAGCAGAGAAGACTACGAGCAGTACTTC. Variable domain in full (rest from reference TRBV15 and TRBJ2-7): DAMVIQNPRYQVTQFGKPVTLSCSQTLNHNVMYWYQQKSSQAPKLLFHYYDKDFNNEADTPDNFQSRRPNTSFCFLDIRSPGLGDTAMYLCATSREDYEQYFGPGTRLTVT.

The rearrangement uses TRBV28 and TRBJ1-1, with D maybe TRBD1 (6 bases). V lost 6 bases and J 1 base, leaving 15 bases between the germline ends. The CDR3 length is 15 residues. CDR1 and CDR2 (germline): MDHEN, SYDVKM. The CDR3 reads CASRKGGLRNTEAFF. The DNA for the CDR3 is TGTGCCAGCAGAAAGGGGGGTCTTAGGAACACTGAAGCTTTCTTT.

V gene TRBV5-4 combines with J gene TRBJ2-1; the match to TRBD2 covers 10 bases. CDR3 size: 17 residues. V trimming: 2 bases; J trimming: 5 bases; junction bases outside the gene matches: 10. CDR1 is SGHNT, CDR2 YYREEE, per germline (reference sequence). DNA of the CDR3: TGTGCCAGCAGCTTTTGGGGGCGAGCGGGAGGGCACAATGAGCAGTTCTTC. Amino acids: CASSFWGRAGGHNEQFF.

The chain carries TRBV10-3 and TRBJ1-3, with 10 bases aligning to TRBD1. The V segment lost 3 bases and the J segment 2 bases; nucleotides outside the gene matches: 4. The CDR3 runs 16 residues. From germline, CDR1 is ENHRY and CDR2 SYGVKD. CDR3 in amino acids: CAISEPGTGAGNTIYF. CDR3 bases: TGTGCCATCAGTGAACCCGGGACAGGGGCTGGAAACACCATATATTTT.

As concerns this clone: Other DNA sequences in this specimen translate into the identical CDR3. V usage is TRBV5-1 and J usage is TRBJ2-3; maybe TRBD1 (5 bases). The CDR3 length is 14 residues. V was trimmed by 0 bases and J by 0 bases, leaving 5 bases between them. CDR1 is SGHRS, CDR2 YFSETQ, per germline. The CDR3 bases are TGCGCCAGCAGCTTGGGGGGCAGCACAGATACGCAGTATTTT. Its protein is CASSLGGSTDTQYF.

The genes are TRBV25-1 and TRBJ2-1; the D is unclear. Between the trimmed V and J ends, which lost 7 bases and 7 bases, there was a span of 8 bases. This CDR3 comprises 11 residues. CDR1 and CDR2 (germline): MGHDK, SYGVNS. This CDR3 reads CASTPVNEQFF. The CDR3 coding sequence is TGTGCCAGCACCCCAGTTAATGAGCAGTTCTTC.

This chain connects TRBV27 to TRBJ2-3, with D perhaps assigned TRBD1 or TRBD2 (7 bases each). Germline loops: CDR1 MNHEY, CDR2 SMNVEV (reference sequence). This CDR3 comprises 16 residues. The germline V and J ends were trimmed by 0 bases and 0 bases, with 10 bases remaining between them. The CDR3 loop is CASSLSRGGSTDTQYF. As DNA, the CDR3 is TGTGCCAGCAGTTTATCCAGGGGGGGAAGCACAGATACGCAGTATTTT.

This clone occurred a few times. The chain combines TRBV13 with TRBJ2-5; no firm D call. V lost 5 bases and J lost 1, with 8 bases in between. Germline values: CDR1 PRHDT, CDR2 FYEKMQ (reference sequence). CDR3 length: 13 residues. For the CDR3, the DNA is TGTGCCAGCAGCGTAAAAGTCCAAGAGACCCAGTACTTC. Protein product: CASSVKVQETQYF.

This clone came up once. The chain joins TRBV14 to TRBJ2-3; D call uncertain. Germline loops: CDR1 SGHDN, CDR2 FVKESK. Between the trimmed V and J ends, which lost 1 base and 2 bases, there was a span of 13 bases. The CDR3 runs to 16 residues. The CDR3 here is CASSQATTRATDTQYF. The CDR3 nucleotides are TGTGCCAGCAGCCAAGCCACTACCCGGGCCACAGATACGCAGTATTTT.

This clone is a singleton in its sample. The chain carries TRBV7-2 and TRBJ1-1; D not resolved. The CDR3 has 11 residues. Trimming cost V 2 bases and J 6 bases, with 4 bases left between them. From germline, CDR1 is SGHTA and CDR2 FQGNSA. The CDR3 here is CASSLRSEAFF. CDR3 in DNA: TGTGCCAGCAGCTTAAGGTCTGAAGCTTTCTTT.

Here the CDR3 DNA reads TGTGCCAGTAGTATCCCCGGGACTAGCGGCGAGCAGTACTTC. It specifies CASSIPGTSGEQYF. The chain links TRBV19 to TRBJ2-7; 11 nucleotides line up with TRBD2. Germline assignment: CDR1 LNHDA and CDR2 SQIVND (reference sequence). The V gene end was trimmed by 3 bases and the J gene end by 6 bases; junction bases not matched to a gene: 4. This CDR3 is 14 amino acids long.

The rearrangement uses TRBV4-3 and TRBJ1-1; 7 bases line up with TRBD1. With 1 base clipped from V and 0 bases from J, the junction kept 8 bases outside the gene matches. The CDR3 is 17 residues long. The germline V gene has CDR1 LGHNA and CDR2 YSLEER. CDR3 nucleotides: TGCGCCAGCAGCCAAGGTGGACAGGCCGGTATGAACACTGAAGCTTTCTTT. Amino acid sequence: CASSQGGQAGMNTEAFF.

The chain combines TRBV19 with TRBJ2-7, with 11 bases fitting TRBD2. The CDR3 spans 15 residues. Looked up from germline, CDR1 is LNHDA and CDR2 is SQIVND (reference sequence). V was pared by 4 bases and J by 5 bases, with 7 bases of the junction left unmatched. The CDR3 sequence: CASSTLAGGPDEQYF. Here the CDR3 DNA reads TGTGCCAGTAGTACCCTAGCGGGAGGACCTGACGAGCAGTACTTC.

The CDR3 is CSVDGEPNTQYF. CDR3 bases: TGCAGCGTGGACGGGGAGCCGAATACCCAGTACTTC. This chain connects TRBV29-1 to TRBJ2-5, with a tentative D call TRBD2 (5 bases). The V end was cut by 6 bases, the J end by 8 bases, with 16 bases between. Germline CDR1 SQVTM, CDR2 ANQGSEA. The CDR3 is 12 amino acids.

The chain uses TRBV28 and TRBJ2-7, with D hard to call. The CDR3 loop spans 13 amino acids. Per germline, CDR1 MDHEN and CDR2 SYDVKM. The germline V and J ends were trimmed by 3 bases and 0 bases, with 6 bases remaining between them. CDR3 DNA: TGTGCCAGCAGTTTCCGTAGCTCCTACGAGCAGTACTTC. This encodes CASSFRSSYEQYF.

The chain uses TRBV5-6 and TRBJ2-1; D is possibly TRBD2 (5 bases). Looked up from germline, CDR1 is SGHDT and CDR2 is YYEEEE. The CDR3 extends over 14 amino acids. V was pared by 2 bases and J by 7 bases, with 13 bases between. The CDR3 nucleotides are TGTGCCAGCAGCTTCAGCGGCCCCGGGAATGAGCAGTTCTTC. This encodes CASSFSGPGNEQFF.

The chain is built from TRBV2 and TRBJ2-7, with 10 bases fitting TRBD2. The junction had 16 bases not matched to a gene; V was cut back by 6 bases and J by 2 bases. Germline V gene data show CDR1 as SNHLY and CDR2 as FYNNEI. The CDR3 sequence is 18 residues long. The CDR3 DNA follows: TGTGCCAGCAGGATCGAGGAGCGGGAGGGCCACATAGCCTACGAGCAGTACTTC. Translated, it gives CASRIEEREGHIAYEQYF.

The chain is built from TRBV5-1 and TRBJ2-5, with unresolved D. V was trimmed by 4 bases and J by 4 bases, leaving 20 bases between them. This CDR3 has 16 residues. Germline values: CDR1 SGHRS, CDR2 YFSETQ. CDR3 loop: CASSPSLIRIPETQYF. CDR3 nucleotide sequence: TGCGCCAGCAGCCCGAGCCTAATAAGGATCCCAGAGACCCAGTACTTC.

The rearrangement joins TRBV28 to TRBJ1-6; D call uncertain. The CDR3 loop spans 13 amino acids. Germline V CDR1 and CDR2: MDHEN, SYDVKM. The V end lost 5 bases, the J end lost 13 bases, and 15 bases lay between the germline ends. CDR3 in DNA: TGTGCCAGCAGTCTCCAGGTTTCTGGTCCCCTCCACTTT. This gives the protein CASSLQVSGPLHF.

The chain recombines TRBV27 with TRBJ1-5; 8 bases line up with TRBD1. The CDR3 sequence is 13 residues long. Germline V CDR1 and CDR2: MNHEY, SMNVEV (reference sequence). Germline trimming cut 8 bases from V and 6 bases from J; bases unmatched to any gene: 6. The DNA of the CDR3 is TGTGCCAGCGCGGGGACAGGCGGTCAGCCCCAGCATTTT. It encodes CASAGTGGQPQHF.

V is TRBV6-1 and J is TRBJ2-7; 7 positions agree with TRBD2. This CDR3 contains 17 residues. The V segment lost 0 bases and the J segment 5 bases; nucleotides outside the gene matches: 13. Germline V gives CDR1 MNHNS, CDR2 SASEGT. The CDR3, as DNA: TGTGCCAGCAGTGAAGCCCTTCCGGGAGGAGTTATGGACGAGCAGTACTTC. This translates into CASSEALPGGVMDEQYF.

V and J are TRBV15 and TRBJ1-2, with a tentative D call TRBD1 (6 bases). The germline CDR1 and CDR2 sequences are LNHNV and YYDKDF (reference sequence). CDR3 length equals 14 residues. V gave up 0 bases and J gave up 12 bases, with 17 bases separating them. In DNA form, the CDR3 reads TGTGCCACCAGCAGAGATTTACTTGGGGGCGGTGACACCTTC. Its protein product is CATSRDLLGGGDTF.

The rearrangement joins TRBV19 to TRBJ2-7; TRBD2 is a possible D gene (6 bases). Germline values: CDR1 LNHDA, CDR2 SQIVND (reference sequence). This CDR3 is built from 13 residues. Between the trimmed V and J ends, which lost 4 bases and 6 bases, there was a span of 13 bases. CDR3 DNA sequence: TGTGCCAGTAGTACAGTACTAGCTCTCGAGCAGTACTTC. This gives the protein CASSTVLALEQYF.

The chain combines TRBV7-3 with TRBJ2-1, with TRBD2 matching over 8 bases. This CDR3 contains 14 residues. V lost 5 bases, J lost 8 bases, and 8 bases stayed unmatched. The V gene's germline CDR1 is SGHTA and CDR2 FQGTGA. The CDR3: CASSLSGSGDEQFF. In nucleotides, the CDR3 is TGTGCCAGCAGCCTGAGCGGGAGTGGGGATGAGCAGTTCTTC.

The genes are TRBV2 and TRBJ2-3; 10 bases are shared with TRBD1. The CDR3 length is 14 residues. Germline assignment: CDR1 SNHLY and CDR2 FYNNEI. With 5 bases clipped from V and 4 bases from J, the junction kept 3 bases outside the gene matches. The CDR3 spells CASSRDRGPDTQYF. The CDR3 DNA is TGTGCCAGCAGTCGGGACAGGGGACCAGATACGCAGTATTTT.

This rearrangement joins TRBV7-2 to TRBJ1-2; 7 bases fit TRBD1. CDR3 length: 15 amino acids. Germline CDR1 reads SGHTA; CDR2 reads FQGNSA. V was pared by 4 bases and J by 2 bases, with 7 bases of the junction left unmatched. In DNA form, the CDR3 reads TGTGCCAGCAGCTCATCCGGGACAGAAAACTATGGCTACACCTTC. This sequence encodes CASSSSGTENYGYTF.